This T cell receptor (beta chain) was sequenced for a study of Ad26.COV2.S vaccination and SARS-CoV-2 variants. With respect to this clone: Its specificity is not known.

Assay: immunoSEQ multiplex PCR; the TCRdb copy retains only in-frame clones and omits some. The top ten clones hold 15% to 20% of a sample with 87,000 or so clones, approximately 81% of them seen once. V lost 5 bases, J lost 8 bases, and 18 bases lay in between. The CDR3 has 14 amino acids. CDR1 is KGHSH and CDR2 is LQKENI in the germline V gene. Notes on the study in general: CD8+ and CD4+ T cells specific for spike reportedly responded with substantial breadth after vaccination. Placebo recipients trailed vaccine recipients in spike-specific TCR breadth. Those who received vaccine or placebo ended up with similar non-spike TCR breadth. Quantification of TCR breadth and depth may have yielded underestimates of total T cell responses.

The chain joins TRBV18 to TRBJ1-2; D might be TRBD1 (6 bases). Here the sequenced sample was peripheral blood, taken after recovery from COVID-19. The sequence was obtained from a human donor who had recovered from COVID-19. As DNA, the CDR3 is TGTGCCAGCTCAGATTTATCCTTACAGGGAGGCTACACCTTC. It is translated as CASSDLSLQGGYTF.